Listed here are 27 T cell receptor beta chains from one sample, sequenced in a study of blood T cell repertoires in COVID-19. The assay was immunoSEQ multiplex PCR, and TCRdb's table has in-frame clones only and misses some. The sample carries 300,000 to 400,000 clones, 88% recorded once. The sequencing sample was made of PBMCs or T cells enriched from blood (not recorded which). These receptors were collected from a woman between 18 and 29 years old who had recovered from COVID-19.

V gene TRBV25-1 combines with J gene TRBJ1-2, with D unclear. V was pared by 3 bases and J by 2 bases, with 7 bases between. In germline, CDR1 is MGHDK, CDR2 SYGVNS. The CDR3 runs 13 residues. CDR3 residues: CASSEGENYGYTF. The CDR3, as DNA: TGTGCCAGCAGTGAGGGAGAAAACTATGGCTACACCTTC.

The J gene is TRBJ2-2, the V gene TRBV5-1, with D unresolved. CDR3 length: 13 amino acids. Trimming removed 5 bases from V and 3 bases from J, with 8 bases in between. From germline, CDR1 is SGHRS and CDR2 YFSETQ. CDR3 protein: CASSDTYTGELFF. The CDR3 DNA sequence: TGCGCCAGCAGTGACACTTACACCGGGGAGCTGTTTTTT.

J is TRBJ1-5 and V is TRBV30, with D unclear. Trimming took 2 bases from V and 3 from J, leaving 14 bases between them. Germline assignment: CDR1 GTSNPN and CDR2 SVGIG (reference sequence). There are 15 residues in the CDR3. CDR3 in amino acids: CAWSTTQVVNQPQHF. CDR3 bases: TGTGCCTGGAGTACGACGCAGGTTGTCAATCAGCCCCAGCATTTT.

The V gene is TRBV28, the J gene TRBJ2-3, with D possibly TRBD1 on 7 matching bases. Per the germline V gene, CDR1 is MDHEN and CDR2 is SYDVKM. Trimming shortened V by 6 bases and J by 4 bases, and 20 bases separated the two germline ends. This CDR3 has 16 residues. The CDR3 is CASRPSGRGEADTQYF. DNA of the CDR3: TGTGCCAGCAGACCCTCGGGCAGGGGGGAGGCAGATACGCAGTATTTT.

This chain uses TRBV3-1 (or the pseudogene TRBV3-2) with TRBJ1-2; TRBD1 aligns across 9 bases. The germline V gene has CDR1 LGHDT and CDR2 YNNKEL (reference sequence). Trimming cost V 5 bases and J 3 bases; bases outside gene matches: 1. The CDR3 totals 13 residues. CDR3: CASSWTGDYGYTF. The CDR3, as DNA: TGTGCCAGCAGCTGGACAGGGGACTATGGCTACACCTTC.

This chain links TRBV3-1 (or the pseudogene TRBV3-2) with TRBJ2-7, with 10 positions matching TRBD1. This CDR3 contains 15 residues. Germline loops: CDR1 LGHDT, CDR2 YNNKEL (reference sequence). V lost 3 bases, J lost 4 bases, and 6 bases stayed unmatched. The chain's CDR3 is CASSQAGTGVYEQYF. The CDR3 DNA sequence: TGTGCCAGCAGCCAGGCAGGGACAGGGGTGTACGAGCAGTACTTC.

The V call is TRBV5-1, the J call TRBJ2-7; 7 positions match TRBD1. The CDR3 extends over 14 amino acids. The ends lost 4 bases at V and 2 bases at J; junction bases unmatched: 6. Germline CDR1 SGHRS, CDR2 YFSETQ. CDR3 loop: CASSTATGAYEQYF. The CDR3 DNA reads TGCGCCAGCAGCACCGCCACAGGGGCCTACGAGCAGTACTTC. The full variable domain, completed using reference TRBV5-1 and TRBJ2-7, is KAGVTQTPRYLIKTRGQQVTLSCSPISGHRSVSWYQQTPGQGLQFLFEYFSETQRNKGNFPGRFSGRQFSNSRSEMNVSTLELGDSALYLCASSTATGAYEQYFGPGTRLTVT.

The V and J genes are TRBV7-9 and TRBJ1-6; D unclear. The CDR3 spans 15 residues. Trimming cost V 4 bases and J 8 bases, with 15 bases left between them. In germline, CDR1 is SEHNR, CDR2 FQNEAQ (reference sequence). The CDR3 region has the DNA TGTGCCAGCAGCTCCCCCTGGACTGGAGATTCACCCCTCCACTTT. Its protein is CASSSPWTGDSPLHF.

This chain links TRBV24-1 with TRBJ2-3; 12 positions match TRBD2. Germline V gene sequence: CDR1 KGHDR, CDR2 SFDVKD. There are 16 residues in the CDR3. After removal of 4 bases from V and 2 bases from J, the junction contained 3 bases not matched to a gene. CDR3 in DNA: TGTGCCACCAGTGACAGGACTAGCGGGGACACAGATACGCAGTATTTT. This gives the protein CATSDRTSGDTDTQYF.

The chain links TRBV19 to TRBJ2-1, with D hard to call. Trimming took 8 bases from V and 8 from J, leaving 16 bases between them. Germline V gene sequence: CDR1 LNHDA, CDR2 SQIVND (reference sequence). The CDR3 has 13 residues. This CDR3 is CASALATPYEQFF. For the CDR3, the DNA is TGTGCCAGTGCTTTAGCCACGCCCTATGAGCAGTTCTTC.

The sample holds one count of this clone. The chain recombines TRBV6-5 with TRBJ1-1; TRBD1 is a possible D gene (6 bases). This CDR3 contains 13 residues. Germline V gene lookup returns CDR1 MNHEY and CDR2 SVGAGI. The V and J ends lost 4 bases and 5 bases respectively, with 11 bases between them. CDR3 region: CASSSGARTEAFF. The DNA for the CDR3 is TGTGCCAGCAGTTCAGGGGCAAGAACTGAAGCTTTCTTT.

Written as DNA, the CDR3 is TGTGCCAGCAGTGGTCAGGTCAATCGCCAAGAGACCCAGTACTTC. It is translated as CASSGQVNRQETQYF. This rearrangement joins TRBV2 to TRBJ2-5; D ambiguous. V shed 4 bases and J shed 1 base, with 13 bases lying between them. Germline V gives CDR1 SNHLY, CDR2 FYNNEI. This CDR3 is built from 15 residues.

The chain uses TRBV9 and TRBJ1-1; 7 bases align to TRBD1. Per germline, CDR1 SGDLS and CDR2 YYNGEE. Trimming at V came to 2 bases and at J to 2 bases, leaving 6 bases not matched to a gene. The CDR3 spans 15 residues. In DNA form, the CDR3 reads TGTGCCAGCAGCGTTGGAGGGACAGTTAACACTGAAGCTTTCTTT. This gives the protein CASSVGGTVNTEAFF.

The gene calls are TRBV7-9 and TRBJ2-7; D is uncertain. V was pared by 2 bases and J by 5 bases, with 4 bases between. In germline, CDR1 is SEHNR, CDR2 FQNEAQ (reference sequence). CDR3 size: 11 residues. This chain's CDR3 is CASSLTDEQYF. In DNA, the CDR3 is TGTGCCAGCAGCTTAACGGACGAGCAGTACTTC.

The chain carries TRBV5-1 and TRBJ2-2; no firm D call. The CDR3 consists of 16 residues. The germline V gene has CDR1 SGHRS and CDR2 YFSETQ. The V end was cut by 3 bases, the J end by 4 bases, with 16 bases between. This chain's CDR3 is CASSSFASSPTGELFF. In nucleotides, the CDR3 is TGCGCCAGCAGCTCATTTGCCTCAAGCCCCACCGGGGAGCTGTTTTTT. The whole variable domain, remainder taken from reference TRBV5-1 and TRBJ2-2, is KAGVTQTPRYLIKTRGQQVTLSCSPISGHRSVSWYQQTPGQGLQFLFEYFSETQRNKGNFPGRFSGRQFSNSRSEMNVSTLELGDSALYLCASSSFASSPTGELFFGEGSRLTVL.

This clone was observed once. V is TRBV20-1 and J is TRBJ1-2; possibly TRBD1 for D (6 bases). Trimming took off 3 bases at V and 5 bases at J, with 22 bases between the two ends. Germline lookup yields CDR1 DFQATT and CDR2 SNEGSKA (reference sequence). CDR3 length equals 16 residues. Here the CDR3 reads CSASRVRGLDGYGYTF. CDR3 bases: TGCAGTGCTAGTAGGGTCAGGGGATTGGACGGATATGGCTACACCTTC.

The CDR3 is CATVIYGTEAFF. The DNA for the CDR3 is TGTGCCACCGTAATTTACGGCACTGAAGCTTTCTTT. J is TRBJ1-1 and V is TRBV7-9, with unresolved D. This CDR3 has 12 residues. The germline V gene has CDR1 SEHNR and CDR2 FQNEAQ (reference sequence). The germline V and J ends were trimmed by 10 bases and 4 bases, with 13 bases remaining between them.

V is TRBV6-2 or TRBV6-3 and J is TRBJ2-4, with D possibly being TRBD2 (5 bases). Germline CDR1 is MNHEY and CDR2 is SVGEGT. CDR3 size: 16 residues. Trimming cost V 1 base and J 8 bases, with 18 bases left between them. The CDR3 DNA is TGTGCCAGCAGTTACTTGGCGGGCCCGGGCTTTGACATTCAGTACTTC. Amino acid sequence: CASSYLAGPGFDIQYF.

This chain joins TRBV7-6 and TRBJ2-1; the match to TRBD1 covers 9 bases. This CDR3 spans 15 amino acids. The trim removed 6 bases at V and 4 bases at J, leaving 7 bases unmatched. CDR1 SGHVS and CDR2 FNYEAQ come from the germline V gene. Here the CDR3 DNA reads TGTGCCAGCAGTTCCCCCGGGACAGGGTACAATGAGCAGTTCTTC. It specifies CASSSPGTGYNEQFF.

V usage is TRBV6-2 or TRBV6-3 and J usage is TRBJ2-3; D is undetermined. Trimming shortened V by 3 bases and J by 2 bases, and 9 bases separated the two germline ends. CDR1 and CDR2 (germline): MNHEY, SVGEGT. This CDR3 spans 14 amino acids. The CDR3 loop is CASSYAQFTDTQYF. DNA of the CDR3: TGTGCCAGCAGTTATGCTCAGTTCACAGATACGCAGTATTTT.

This clone was found once. This sequence joins TRBV7-6 and TRBJ1-5; TRBD1 is a possible D gene (6 bases). CDR3 length: 13 amino acids. V shed 5 bases and J shed 4 bases, with 9 bases lying between them. Germline loops: CDR1 SGHVS, CDR2 FNYEAQ. CDR3 region: CASSPGQNQPQHF. CDR3 nucleotide sequence: TGTGCCAGCAGCCCAGGACAGAATCAGCCCCAGCATTTT.

The chain uses TRBV9 and TRBJ1-2, with 7 positions matching TRBD1. Germline CDR1 SGDLS, CDR2 YYNGEE. With 1 base clipped from V and 3 bases from J, the junction kept 6 bases outside the gene matches. The CDR3 sequence is 15 residues long. CDR3 nucleotides: TGTGCCAGCAGCGTACTTAGTGGGACAGACTATGGCTACACCTTC. Its translation: CASSVLSGTDYGYTF.

This clone was detected only once. The J gene is TRBJ2-2, the V gene TRBV7-6; D perhaps matches TRBD1 (5 bases). This CDR3 contains 15 residues. The ends were cut back, 3 bases at V and 6 bases at J, with 14 bases in the middle. Per the germline V gene, CDR1 is SGHVS and CDR2 is FNYEAQ. CDR3 loop: CASSFSGKPAGELFF. Here the CDR3 DNA reads TGTGCCAGCAGCTTTTCAGGGAAGCCCGCCGGGGAGCTGTTTTTT.

The CDR3 here is CASSEGTGAYEQYF. The CDR3 DNA sequence: TGTGCCAGCAGCGAGGGGACAGGGGCGTACGAGCAGTACTTC. The V and J genes are TRBV9 and TRBJ2-7; the match to TRBD1 covers 10 bases. J gave up 4 bases and V 3 bases, and 4 bases lay outside the gene matches. This CDR3 is 14 amino acids long. In germline, CDR1 is SGDLS, CDR2 YYNGEE. Looking up the rest from reference TRBV9 and TRBJ2-7 gives the full variable domain: DSGVTQTPKHLITATGQRVTLRCSPRSGDLSVYWYQQSLDQGLQFLIQYYNGEERAKGNILERFSAQQFPDLHSELNLSSLELGDSALYFCASSEGTGAYEQYFGPGTRLTVT.

The chain carries TRBV7-2 and TRBJ2-7, with 12 bases lining up with TRBD1. The length of the CDR3 is 15 residues. The germline gives CDR1 SGHTA, CDR2 FQGNSA. V shed 5 bases, J shed 2 bases, and the junction held 4 bases outside the gene matches. The CDR3 loop reads CASSRGTGGPYEQYF. The CDR3 region has the DNA TGTGCCAGCAGCCGCGGGACAGGGGGCCCCTACGAGCAGTACTTC.

This sequence joins TRBV25-1 and TRBJ2-2; 8 bases are a match to TRBD2. This CDR3 is built from 13 residues. The J segment lost 5 bases and the V segment lost 7 bases, leaving 3 bases of the junction unmatched. Germline values: CDR1 MGHDK, CDR2 SYGVNS. CDR3 coding DNA: TGTGCCAGCAAGGGCGGGGGGACCGGGGAGCTGTTTTTT. Its protein is CASKGGGTGELFF.

The chain joins TRBV10-1 to TRBJ2-2, with D possibly being TRBD1 (5 bases). This CDR3 contains 15 residues. Germline values: CDR1 WNHNN, CDR2 SYGVQD (reference sequence). The germline V and J ends were trimmed by 4 bases and 0 bases, with 9 bases remaining between them. CDR3 sequence (DNA): TGCGCCAGCAGTGTTGACAGCGCGAACACCGGGGAGCTGTTTTTT. Its translation is CASSVDSANTGELFF.